This TCR beta chain was sequenced for a study of CD8 T cells in Susac syndrome. Findings and limits, study-wide: An acknowledgment was made by the study that its TCR sequencing and HLA analysis involved relatively few individuals.

Regarding this clonotype: Its matching antigen is unknown.

An input of roughly 0.45 to 1 ug of RNA was subjected to reverse transcription using random hexamers. TCR beta CDR3 was amplified by immunoSEQ multiplex PCR. This amplification extended across 54 Vbeta and 13 Jbeta segments. From the immunoSEQ multiplex PCR reads, TCRdb called clonotypes with MiXCR, one entry per CDR3 protein. The sample shows approximately 170,000 distinct CDR3 sequences, around 92% of them seen only once. This CDR3 is 14 amino acids long. Germline lookup yields CDR1 SGHRS and CDR2 YFSETQ. J lost 5 bases, V lost 4 bases, and 8 bases had no gene match. Healthy donors were controls matched for age and sex. The authors negatively isolated CD8+ and CD4+ T cells and FACS-enriched TEMRA cells.

Sequencing used CD4+ T cells from PBMCs. V is TRBV5-1 and J is TRBJ2-5; TRBD2 aligns across 7 bases. This TCR was sampled from a human donor in good health. The CDR3 DNA reads as TGCGCCAGCAGCGCAAGGCGGGAGTATGAGACCCAGTACTTC. This translates into CASSARREYETQYF.